This entry lists 3 T cell receptor beta chains sequenced from one sample in a study of control samples from healthy donors and cancer patients. Measured with immunoSEQ multiplex PCR; TCRdb has only the in-frame clones, and not every one. Of over 40,000 clones listed, more than 70% are singletons. The sequenced sample was PBMCs. These receptors originate from a man in his fifties with head and neck cancer.

The chain couples TRBV7-3 to TRBJ2-5; 8 positions match TRBD2. CDR3 length equals 15 residues. CDR1 is SGHTA, CDR2 FQGTGA, per germline. The V gene end was trimmed by 2 bases and the J gene end by 5 bases; junction bases not matched to a gene: 7. CDR3 amino acids: CASSLVPAGVETQYF. In DNA form, the CDR3 reads TGTGCCAGCAGCTTAGTACCAGCGGGGGTTGAGACCCAGTACTTC.

This chain uses TRBV29-1 with TRBJ1-4; tentatively, D is TRBD1 (5 bases). CDR1 and CDR2 from the germline V gene are SQVTM and ANQGSEA. V lost 3 bases and J 4 bases, leaving 9 bases between the germline ends. The CDR3 is made up of 13 amino acids. The CDR3 bases are TGCAGCGTTGATGGCCAGGGTAATGAAAAACTGTTTTTT. This codes for CSVDGQGNEKLFF.

The rearrangement uses TRBV7-8 and TRBJ1-3, with TRBD1 identical over 8 bases. Trimming took 5 bases from V and 1 from J; bases not matched to a gene: 4. Germline assignment: CDR1 SGHVS and CDR2 FQNEAQ. This CDR3 contains 15 residues. CDR3 DNA: TGTGCCAGCAGCATAACAGGGGGTTCTGGAAACACCATATATTTT. Its translation: CASSITGGSGNTIYF.